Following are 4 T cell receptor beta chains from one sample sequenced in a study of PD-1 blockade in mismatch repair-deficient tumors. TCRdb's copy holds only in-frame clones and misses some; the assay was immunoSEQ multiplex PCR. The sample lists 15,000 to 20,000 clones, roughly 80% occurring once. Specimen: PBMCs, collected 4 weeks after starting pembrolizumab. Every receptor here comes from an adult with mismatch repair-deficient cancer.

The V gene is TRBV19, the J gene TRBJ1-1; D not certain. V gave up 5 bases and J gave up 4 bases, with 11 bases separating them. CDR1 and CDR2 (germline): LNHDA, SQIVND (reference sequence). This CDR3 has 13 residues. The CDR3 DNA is TGTGCCAGTAGTCCTGTAACAAGCACTGAAGCTTTCTTT. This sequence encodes CASSPVTSTEAFF.

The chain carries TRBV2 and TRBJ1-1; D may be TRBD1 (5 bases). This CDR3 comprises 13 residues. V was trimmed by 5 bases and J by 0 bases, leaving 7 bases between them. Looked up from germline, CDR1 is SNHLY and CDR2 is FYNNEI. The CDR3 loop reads CASSQTVNTEAFF. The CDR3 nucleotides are TGTGCCAGCAGTCAGACAGTGAACACTGAAGCTTTCTTT. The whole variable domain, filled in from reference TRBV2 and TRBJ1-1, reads EPEVTQTPSHQVTQMGQEVILRCVPISNHLYFYWYRQILGQKVEFLVSFYNNEISEKSEIFDDQFSVERPDGSNFTLKIRSTKLEDSAMYFCASSQTVNTEAFFGQGTRLTVV.

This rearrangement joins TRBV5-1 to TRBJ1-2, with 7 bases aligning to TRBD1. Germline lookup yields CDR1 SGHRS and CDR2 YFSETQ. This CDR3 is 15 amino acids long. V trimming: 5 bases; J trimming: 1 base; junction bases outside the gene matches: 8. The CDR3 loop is CASRTWTGVNYGYTF. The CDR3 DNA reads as TGCGCCAGCAGAACTTGGACAGGCGTTAACTATGGCTACACCTTC.

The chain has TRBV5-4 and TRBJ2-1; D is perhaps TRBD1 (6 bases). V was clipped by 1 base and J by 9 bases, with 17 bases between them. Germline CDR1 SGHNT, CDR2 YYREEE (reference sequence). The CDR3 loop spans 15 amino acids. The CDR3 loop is CASSLPGQRRSEQFF. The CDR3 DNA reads TGTGCCAGCAGCTTGCCCGGACAGAGGAGGAGTGAGCAGTTCTTC. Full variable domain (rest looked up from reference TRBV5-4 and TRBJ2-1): ETGVTQSPTHLIKTRGQQVTLRCSSQSGHNTVSWYQQALGQGPQFIFQYYREEENGRGNFPPRFSGLQFPNYSSELNVNALELDDSALYLCASSLPGQRRSEQFFGPGTRLTVL.